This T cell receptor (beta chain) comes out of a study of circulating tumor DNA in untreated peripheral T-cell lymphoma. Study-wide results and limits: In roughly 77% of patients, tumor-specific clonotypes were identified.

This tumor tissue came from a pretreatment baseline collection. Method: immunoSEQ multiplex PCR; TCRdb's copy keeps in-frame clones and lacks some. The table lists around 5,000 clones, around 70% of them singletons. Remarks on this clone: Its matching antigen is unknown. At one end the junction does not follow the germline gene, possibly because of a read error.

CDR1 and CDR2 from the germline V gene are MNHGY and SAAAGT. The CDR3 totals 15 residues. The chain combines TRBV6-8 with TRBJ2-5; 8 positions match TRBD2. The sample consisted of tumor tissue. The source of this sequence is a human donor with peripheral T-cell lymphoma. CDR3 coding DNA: TGTGCCATCAGTGTCGCGGGAGGAGTAGGAGAGACCCAGTACTTC. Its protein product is CAISVAGGVGETQYF.